The 17 T cell receptor beta chains listed next were all sequenced from one sample in a study of Tregs in tolerant kidney transplant recipients (dated by TCRdb to between 2017 and 2020). Related donors were used in the transplants with nonmyeloablative bone marrow transplantation, and mixed chimerism was transient in the human trials. Libraries were made using the immunoSEQ multiplex PCR assay. In TCRdb, the immuneACCESS table is reduced to in-frame sequences with V and J assigned. These tables do not hold every clone; where another copy was compared, an unresolved V gene accounts for under half, and the others remain unexplained. The sample table records roughly 86,000 clones; over 85% of these occur just once. Of the sample, 1.5% to 2% is held by the ten largest clones. The specimen comprised CD4+ T cells from blood (PBMCs), sampled 12 months after the transplant. These TCRs come from a human patient who received a combined kidney and bone marrow transplant. Post transplant, some T cells may arise from the graft donor.

The chain uses TRBV11-1 and TRBJ2-6; D not resolved. The CDR3 extends over 13 amino acids. V was cut by 8 bases and J by 0 bases, with 5 bases left in between. Germline assignment: CDR1 SGHAT and CDR2 FQDESV (reference sequence). The DNA for the CDR3 is TGTGCCAGCCGACTCTCTGGGGCCAACGTCCTGACTTTC. Translated: CASRLSGANVLTF.

This sequence joins TRBV28 and TRBJ2-3; TRBD2 aligns across 8 bases. Germline loops: CDR1 MDHEN, CDR2 SYDVKM. The CDR3 sequence is 15 residues long. With V trimmed by 3 bases and J by 5 bases, 7 bases remained unmatched. The CDR3 sequence is CASSFSGGSRDTQYF. The CDR3 nucleotides read TGTGCCAGCAGTTTTTCGGGGGGGAGTCGAGATACGCAGTATTTT. Using reference TRBV28 and TRBJ2-3 for the parts outside the CDR3, the full variable domain is DVKVTQSSRYLVKRTGEKVFLECVQDMDHENMFWYRQDPGLGLRLIYFSYDVKMKEKGDIPEGYSVSREKKERFSLILESASTNQTSMYLCASSFSGGSRDTQYFGPGTRLTVL.

The chain has TRBV5-1 and TRBJ1-1; 10 nucleotides align to TRBD1. The CDR3 sequence is 17 residues long. The V gene's germline CDR1 is SGHRS and CDR2 YFSETQ. J lost 3 bases, V lost 3 bases, and 11 bases had no gene match. CDR3 nucleotide sequence: TGCGCCAGCAGCTGGAGGAGACAGGGGGCGGGTTACACTGAAGCTTTCTTT. It encodes CASSWRRQGAGYTEAFF.

This CDR3 reads CAIRRGARSDTQYF. CDR3 nucleotide sequence: TGTGCCATAAGAAGGGGCGCCCGATCAGATACGCAGTATTTT. This chain connects TRBV30 to TRBJ2-3; perhaps TRBD1 as D (5 bases). The germline gives CDR1 GTSNPN, CDR2 SVGIG (reference sequence). This CDR3 is built from 14 residues. V lost 8 bases and J 4 bases, leaving 19 bases between the germline ends. The full variable domain, in which reference TRBV30 and TRBJ2-3 provide the parts outside the CDR3, is SQTIHQWPATLVQPVGSPLSLECTVEGTSNPNLYWYRQAAGRGLQLLFYSVGIGQISSEVPQNLSASRPQDRQFILSSKKLLLSDSGFYLCAIRRGARSDTQYFGPGTRLTVL.

The V and J genes are TRBV7-3 and TRBJ2-7, with 9 bases matching TRBD2. The V and J ends lost 0 bases and 3 bases, in that order; junction bases with no gene match: 0. Germline CDR1 is SGHTA and CDR2 is FQGTGA. This CDR3 has 14 amino acids. In nucleotides, the CDR3 is TGTGCCAGCAGCTTAACTAGCGGGAGCTACGAGCAGTACTTC. The encoded protein is CASSLTSGSYEQYF.

J is TRBJ1-1 and V is TRBV19; D gene unclear. CDR3 size: 10 residues. From germline, CDR1 is LNHDA and CDR2 SQIVND (reference sequence). V dropped 10 bases and J dropped 4 bases, with 7 bases sitting between them. DNA of the CDR3: TGTGCCACCTATTCCACTGAAGCTTTCTTT. It specifies CATYSTEAFF. The whole variable domain, filled in from reference TRBV19 and TRBJ1-1, reads DGGITQSPKYLFRKEGQNVTLSCEQNLNHDAMYWYRQDPGQGLRLIYYSQIVNDFQKGDIAEGYSVSREKKESFPLTVTSAQKNPTAFYLCATYSTEAFFGQGTRLTVV.

The chain uses TRBV9 and TRBJ1-1; 8 bases line up with TRBD1. V shed 6 bases, J shed 1 base, and the junction held 20 bases outside the gene matches. The CDR3 runs 19 residues. CDR1 is SGDLS and CDR2 is YYNGEE in the germline V gene. CDR3 loop: CASTDLLGTGGYANTEAFF. In nucleotides, the CDR3 is TGTGCCAGCACAGATCTTCTCGGAACAGGGGGGTATGCGAACACTGAAGCTTTCTTT.

For the CDR3, the DNA is TGTGCCAGCAGAGTGACTAGCGGGACCATCTCCTACAATGAGCAGTTCTTC. As protein: CASRVTSGTISYNEQFF. The chain recombines TRBV28 with TRBJ2-1; 11 positions match TRBD2. The ends lost 6 bases at V and 0 bases at J; junction bases unmatched: 7. This CDR3 has 17 residues. Germline V gene lookup returns CDR1 MDHEN and CDR2 SYDVKM.

This chain connects TRBV5-1 to TRBJ2-7, with D perhaps matching TRBD1 (6 bases). Germline values: CDR1 SGHRS, CDR2 YFSETQ. V lost 4 bases and J 3 bases, leaving 14 bases between the germline ends. The CDR3 spans 14 residues. The DNA for the CDR3 is TGCGCCAGCAGCGTACAGGGATGGAGCTACGAGCAGTACTTC. Translated, it gives CASSVQGWSYEQYF. Drawing the rest from reference TRBV5-1 and TRBJ2-7, the complete variable domain is KAGVTQTPRYLIKTRGQQVTLSCSPISGHRSVSWYQQTPGQGLQFLFEYFSETQRNKGNFPGRFSGRQFSNSRSEMNVSTLELGDSALYLCASSVQGWSYEQYFGPGTRLTVT.

The rearrangement uses TRBV2 and TRBJ1-1; no clear D gene. This CDR3 has 11 amino acids. V shed 9 bases and J shed 6 bases, with 11 bases lying between them. From germline, CDR1 is SNHLY and CDR2 FYNNEI. The CDR3 DNA reads TGTGCCAGTTCGGTTTATGCTGAAGCTTTCTTT. It encodes CASSVYAEAFF.

This clone appeared once. The chain links TRBV10-3 to TRBJ1-5; 8 positions match TRBD1. This CDR3 region has 19 residues. The V segment lost 6 bases and the J segment 0 bases; nucleotides outside the gene matches: 16. CDR1 and CDR2 (germline): ENHRY, SYGVKD. CDR3 amino acids: CAISQGEIRTGSSNQPQHF. For the CDR3, the DNA is TGTGCCATCAGCCAGGGGGAAATCAGGACAGGGAGTAGCAATCAGCCCCAGCATTTT.

The chain couples TRBV27 to TRBJ2-3; 7 bases are shared with TRBD1. Germline trimming cut 5 bases from V and 3 bases from J; bases unmatched to any gene: 11. CDR1 and CDR2 from the germline V gene are MNHEY and SMNVEV (reference sequence). The CDR3 totals 16 residues. CDR3 sequence (DNA): TGTGCCAGCAGTCCTCGACAGGGTTGGGGAACAGATACGCAGTATTTT. The encoded protein is CASSPRQGWGTDTQYF.

This clone has more than one count but fewer than ten. The rearrangement joins TRBV15 to TRBJ2-7; 14 bases agree with TRBD2. V dropped 2 bases and J dropped 4; count of bases not matched to a gene: 10. The CDR3 length is 18 residues. Germline loops: CDR1 LNHNV, CDR2 YYDKDF (reference sequence). The CDR3 loop is CATSRIGLAGGGMYEQYF. The DNA of the CDR3 is TGTGCCACCAGCAGAATTGGACTAGCGGGGGGTGGTATGTACGAGCAGTACTTC.

The rearrangement links TRBV5-4 to TRBJ2-7, with 15 bases that match TRBD2. CDR3 size: 16 residues. The J segment lost 2 bases and the V segment lost 4 bases, leaving 4 bases of the junction unmatched. CDR1 SGHNT and CDR2 YYREEE come from the germline V gene (reference sequence). CDR3 coding DNA: TGTGCCAGCAGCAAGGGGACTAGCGGGGGGCCCTACGAGCAGTACTTC. This codes for CASSKGTSGGPYEQYF.

This chain joins TRBV6-1 and TRBJ1-2; D possibly corresponds to TRBD1 (5 bases). CDR1 and CDR2 (germline): MNHNS, SASEGT. CDR3 length equals 13 residues. Trimming removed 7 bases at V and 6 bases at J, with 15 bases between. The CDR3 DNA follows: TGTGCCAGCACGATCGGCCAGGGCAATGGCTACACCTTC. It yields the protein CASTIGQGNGYTF.

The V gene is TRBV6-1, the J gene TRBJ2-1; D is unresolved. V was pared by 2 bases and J by 13 bases, with 21 bases between. The CDR3 extends over 15 amino acids. Looked up from germline, CDR1 is MNHNS and CDR2 is SASEGT. CDR3 DNA: TGTGCCAGCAGTGAAAACTACATTATTTCGGCAATTCAGTTCTTC. Translation gives CASSENYIISAIQFF.

About this clone: One end of the junction is discordant with germline, which a read error may explain. Other DNA sequences within the sample encode an identical CDR3. V and J are TRBV25-1 and TRBJ1-6; a possible D gene is TRBD1 (6 bases). Germline CDR1 reads MGHDK; CDR2 reads SYGVNS. The length of the CDR3 is 16 residues. The CDR3 DNA reads as TGTGCCAGCAGTGAATACGGACAGTTCTATAATTCCCCCCTCCACTTT. This codes for CASSEYGQFYNSPLHF.